These 6 T cell receptor beta chains originate from one sample sequenced in a study of blood T cell repertoires in COVID-19. Clones were read by immunoSEQ multiplex PCR, and TCRdb kept only the in-frame ones, dropping some. This sample carries a few hundred thousand clones, roughly nine tenths of them seen once, and the ten largest clones take 5.5% to 6.5%. What was sequenced was peripheral blood. These receptors were obtained from a man aged 60 to 69 with acute or convalescent COVID-19.

Regarding this clone: One end of the junction varies from germline; a read error may be responsible. V is TRBV30 and J is TRBJ2-5; 11 nucleotides line up with TRBD2. This CDR3 contains 13 residues. CDR1 and CDR2 (germline): GTSNPN, SVGIG (reference sequence). The CDR3 is CAWSVELAGESDF. For the CDR3, the DNA is TGTGCCTGGAGTGTAGAACTAGCGGGAGAATCGGACTTC.

The rearrangement joins TRBV5-1 to TRBJ2-7, with a possible D match to TRBD1 (6 bases). V was shortened by 3 bases and J by 5 bases, with 15 bases between the two germline ends. CDR3 size: 14 residues. The germline gives CDR1 SGHRS, CDR2 YFSETQ. CDR3 nucleotide sequence: TGCGCCAGCAGCTCGGGACAACTTTCGAACGAGCAGTACTTC. It specifies CASSSGQLSNEQYF.

The rearrangement uses TRBV5-1 and TRBJ2-1, with 8 bases aligning to TRBD1. Per germline, CDR1 SGHRS and CDR2 YFSETQ. After removal of 4 bases from V and 7 bases from J, the junction contained 4 bases not matched to a gene. This CDR3 spans 13 amino acids. For the CDR3, the DNA is TGCGCCAGCAGCGCCGACAGGGGAAATGAGCAGTTCTTC. It is translated as CASSADRGNEQFF.

V gene TRBV3-1 (or the pseudogene TRBV3-2) combines with J gene TRBJ2-3, with 14 bases lining up with TRBD2. The V gene's germline CDR1 is LGHDT and CDR2 YNNKEL (reference sequence). The V and J ends lost 4 bases and 7 bases, in that order; junction bases with no gene match: 7. The CDR3 runs 16 residues. The CDR3 nucleotides are TGTGCCAGCAGCCCCAGGGGACTAGCGGGAGCAAATACGCAGTATTTT. Its protein product is CASSPRGLAGANTQYF.

CDR3 sequence: CASIGLAGPQSYEQYF. The CDR3 region has the DNA TGCGCCAGCATAGGGCTAGCGGGGCCCCAAAGCTACGAGCAGTACTTC. The J gene is TRBJ2-7, the V gene TRBV10-2; 9 bases match TRBD2. J lost 3 bases, V lost 7 bases, and 13 bases had no gene match. Germline-derived CDR1 and CDR2 are WSHSY and SAAADI. The CDR3 totals 16 residues.

The chain recombines TRBV30 with TRBJ1-2; D is possibly TRBD1 (5 bases). CDR1 is GTSNPN and CDR2 is SVGIG in the germline V gene (reference sequence). Trimming stripped 3 bases from V and 7 bases from J, with 15 bases between. The CDR3 runs 13 residues. The CDR3 loop reads CAWREAGMSGYTF. Here the CDR3 DNA reads TGTGCCTGGAGGGAAGCAGGGATGAGTGGCTACACCTTC.